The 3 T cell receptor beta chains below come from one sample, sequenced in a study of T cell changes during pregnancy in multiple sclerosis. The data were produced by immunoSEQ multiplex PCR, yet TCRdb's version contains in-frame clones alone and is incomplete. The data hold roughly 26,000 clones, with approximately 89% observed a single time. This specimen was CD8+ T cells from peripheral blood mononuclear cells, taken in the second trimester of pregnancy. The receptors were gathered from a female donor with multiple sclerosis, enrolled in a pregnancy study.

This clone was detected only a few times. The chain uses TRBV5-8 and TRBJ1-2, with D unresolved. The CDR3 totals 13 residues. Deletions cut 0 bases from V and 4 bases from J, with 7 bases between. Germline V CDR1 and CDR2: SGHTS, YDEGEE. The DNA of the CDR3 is TGTGCCAGCAGCTTGGGGGCAGTCTATGGCTACACCTTC. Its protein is CASSLGAVYGYTF.

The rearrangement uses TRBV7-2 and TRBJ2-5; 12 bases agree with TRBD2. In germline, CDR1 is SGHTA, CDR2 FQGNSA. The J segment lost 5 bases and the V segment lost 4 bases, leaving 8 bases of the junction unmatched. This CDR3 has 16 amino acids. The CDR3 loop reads CASSSSLAGGLETQYF. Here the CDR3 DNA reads TGTGCCAGCAGCTCCTCACTAGCGGGAGGATTGGAGACCCAGTACTTC.

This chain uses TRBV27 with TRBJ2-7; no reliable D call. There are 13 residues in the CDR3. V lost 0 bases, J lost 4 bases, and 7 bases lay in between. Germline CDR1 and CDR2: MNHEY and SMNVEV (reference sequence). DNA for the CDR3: TGTGCCAGCAGTTTATCCTTCAGTTACGAGCAGTACTTC. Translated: CASSLSFSYEQYF.